A selection of T cell receptor beta chains follows, all from one sample in a study of identical twins. TCRdb re-analysed the 5' RACE reads in MiXCR, keeping a single row per CDR3 protein. The sample holds about 790,000 distinct CDR3 sequences; 15% to 20% are singletons and the top ten take around 14%. The data were also submitted as part of a second study, on T cells expressing NK-cell markers.

Sequencing was carried out using PBMCs. The receptors were gathered from a woman aged 18 to 35 in good health. The CDR3 runs from the conserved cysteine through the conserved F or W. D genes are given only for firm matches. Expanded clones are given a class, and other clones once, few, many or no size at all.

>TRBV7-9|NA|13|NA|TRBJ1-5
TGTGCCAGCACTCGGTCCCCGGGTACGGCCCAGCATTTT
CASTRSPGTAQHF
>TRBV7-8|TRBD2|14|NA|TRBJ2-7
TGTGCCAGCAGCTTAGGGCGGGAGGTCTCCGAGCAGTACTTC
CASSLGREVSEQYF
>TRBV7-9|NA|14|NA|TRBJ1-1
TGTGCCAGCAGCCCCGACAGGTATAAGGCTGAAGCTTTCTTT
CASSPDRYKAEAFF
>TRBV25-1|TRBD1|14|NA|TRBJ2-5
TGTGCCAGCAGTGACACCAGGGGGCGAGAGACCCAGTACTTC
CASSDTRGRETQYF
>TRBV12-3/TRBV12-4|TRBD1|18|few|TRBJ1-1
TGTGCCAGCAGGCAACAAGACAGGGGAATACGCCGGAACACTGAAGCTTTCTTT
CASRQQDRGIRRNTEAFF
>TRBV5-1|TRBD1|16|NA|TRBJ2-7
TGCGCCAGCAGCTCAGACCCGGGACAGGGGGTTGACGAGCAGTACTTC
CASSSDPGQGVDEQYF
>TRBV12-3/TRBV12-4|TRBD2|13|NA|TRBJ2-2
TGTGCCGGGGTAGCGGGGAACACCGGGGAGCTGTTTTTT
CAGVAGNTGELFF
>TRBV7-9|NA|14|many|TRBJ2-1
TGTGCCAGCTCGCGTTCTAGCTCCTACAATGAGCAGTTCTTC
CASSRSSSYNEQFF
>TRBV12-3/TRBV12-4|TRBD2|18|few|TRBJ2-2
TGTGCCAGCAGTTTAGGAAGCGGGAGTCGGCCAAACACCGGGGAGCTGTTTTTT
CASSLGSGSRPNTGELFF
>TRBV5-1|NA|13|many|TRBJ1-2
TGCGCCAGCAGCTTAGAGAATAACTATGGCTACACCTTC
CASSLENNYGYTF
>TRBV5-1|NA|15|NA|TRBJ2-5
TGCGCCAGCAGCTGGGGGTCCGGTCCGCGAGAGACCCAGTACTTC
CASSWGSGPRETQYF
>TRBV27|NA|17|NA|TRBJ2-1
TGTGCCAGCAGTTTATTAGCGGCGAGTGGATCCTACAATGAGCAGTTCTTC
CASSLLAASGSYNEQFF
>TRBV24-1|NA|15|few|TRBJ2-3
TGTGCCACCAGTGATTTCAAAGACCACACAGATACGCAGTATTTT
CATSDFKDHTDTQYF
>TRBV12-3/TRBV12-4|NA|16|few|TRBJ2-2
TGTGCCAGCAGTTTAGGGGCCGGTATTAACACCGGGGAGCTGTTTTTT
CASSLGAGINTGELFF
>TRBV24-1|NA|16|few|TRBJ2-1
TGTGCCACCAGTGCCGGGGCCCGAAGCTCCTACAATGAGCAGTTCTTC
CATSAGARSSYNEQFF
>TRBV5-6|TRBD2|15|NA|TRBJ2-1
TGTGCCAGCAGCTTGGTTGGGGGGGTCGGGAATGAGCAGTTCTTC
CASSLVGGVGNEQFF
>TRBV12-3/TRBV12-4|NA|16|NA|TRBJ1-3
TGTGCCAGCAGTAAGGATCGGGGGCGCGCCGGAAACACCATATATTTT
CASSKDRGRAGNTIYF
>TRBV6-5|TRBD1|15|NA|TRBJ2-3
TGTGCCAGCAGTTACCGCCCGGCACAGGGGTATACGCAGTATTTT
CASSYRPAQGYTQYF
>TRBV20-1|TRBD2|16|NA|TRBJ2-1
TGCAGTGCTAGTGCGTTGCCCGGACTAGTTGTGGATGAGCAGTTCTTC
CSASALPGLVVDEQFF
>TRBV20-1|TRBD1|13|few|TRBJ1-1
TGCAGTGGCCTCCGGGACAGGAACACTGAAGCTTTCTTT
CSGLRDRNTEAFF
>TRBV20-1|NA|17|few|TRBJ2-1
TGCAGTGCTAGCACTGTCTACCCGGGACTCCGCGGCAATGAGCAGTTCTTC
CSASTVYPGLRGNEQFF
>TRBV4-2|NA|15|NA|TRBJ2-2
TGTGCCAGCAGCCAAGGGAATAGGAACACCGGGGAGCTGTTTTTT
CASSQGNRNTGELFF
>TRBV18|NA|16|once|TRBJ2-7
TGTGCCAGCTCACCACCAGGGTGGACAGTTACCTACGAGCAGTACTTC
CASSPPGWTVTYEQYF
>TRBV20-1|TRBD2|14|few|TRBJ2-1
TGCAGTGCTCCCCTAGCGGGAAAGTACAATGAGCAGTTCTTC
CSAPLAGKYNEQFF
>TRBV6-1|TRBD2|18|NA|TRBJ2-6
TGTGCCAGCGGGAGGATTCTAGCGGGATCGTCTGGGGCCAACGTCCTGACTTTC
CASGRILAGSSGANVLTF
>TRBV6-5|NA|13|many|TRBJ2-3
TGTGCCAGCAGTTATGGGGGCACAGATACGCAGTATTTT
CASSYGGTDTQYF
>TRBV6-2/TRBV6-3|NA|13|few|TRBJ1-1
TGTGCCAGCATCACCAGGGTGAACACTGAAGCTTTCTTT
CASITRVNTEAFF
>TRBV20-1|TRBD2|14|few|TRBJ2-1
TGCAGTGCCGCTAGCGGGGGAGATTACAATGAGCAGTTCTTC
CSAASGGDYNEQFF
>TRBV27|TRBD2|16|NA|TRBJ2-1
TGTGCCAGCAGTTTACTACTAGCGGGAGGGCCCGGTGAGCAGTTCTTC
CASSLLLAGGPGEQFF
>TRBV5-6|NA|12|NA|TRBJ2-1
TGTGCCAGCAGCTTTACACCCTATGAGCAGTTCTTC
CASSFTPYEQFF
>TRBV5-1|NA|14|NA|TRBJ2-7
TGCGCCAGCAGCGGCCTCCGGGTCTCCTACGAGCAGTACTTC
CASSGLRVSYEQYF
>TRBV5-1|TRBD1|14|NA|TRBJ2-3
TGCGCCAGTTCGGCAGGGGGTGTAGCAGATACGCAGTATTTT
CASSAGGVADTQYF
>TRBV20-1|TRBD1|13|NA|TRBJ2-7
TGCAGTGCCCAAAGGACAGGGAACTACGAGCAGTACTTC
CSAQRTGNYEQYF
>TRBV27|NA|16|few|TRBJ2-5
TGTGCCAGCAGTCCCTCAGGGCGGGACTGGGTGGAGACCCAGTACTTC
CASSPSGRDWVETQYF
>TRBV12-3/TRBV12-4|TRBD2|15|NA|TRBJ2-1
TGTGCCAGCAGTTTTAATAGCGGGTCCTACAATGAGCAGTTCTTC
CASSFNSGSYNEQFF
>TRBV9|TRBD1|15|NA|TRBJ2-3
TGTGCCAGCAGCGCCGGGACAGGGAGCACAGATACGCAGTATTTT
CASSAGTGSTDTQYF
>TRBV7-9|NA|13|NA|TRBJ1-6
TGTGCCAGCAGCTTAATAGGATATTCACCCCTCCACTTT
CASSLIGYSPLHF
>TRBV20-1|NA|14|NA|TRBJ2-7
TGCAGTCTGAGAACCCCGCGGAGCTCCTACGAGCAGTACTTC
CSLRTPRSSYEQYF
>TRBV7-9|TRBD2|15|once|TRBJ2-7
TGTGCCAGCAGCTCGACTAGCGGGAGGCCATACGAGCAGTACTTC
CASSSTSGRPYEQYF
>TRBV6-1|TRBD2|13|NA|TRBJ2-1
TGTGCCAGCTATTTGTCTAGCGGGGGAAGTTTGTTCTTC
CASYLSSGGSLFF
>TRBV7-9|NA|14|NA|TRBJ1-4
TGTGCCAGCAGCTCCAGTCAGGGGCGTGAAAAACTGTTTTTT
CASSSSQGREKLFF
>TRBV27|NA|13|NA|TRBJ1-6
TGTGCCAGCAGTTTTTACAGCGGTTCACCCCTCCACTTT
CASSFYSGSPLHF
>TRBV5-1|NA|14|NA|TRBJ2-5
TGCGCCAGCAGCTTGGCCGGGCCCCACGAGACCCAGTACTTC
CASSLAGPHETQYF
>TRBV6-5|NA|12|many|TRBJ2-1
TGTGCCAGCAGTTCCCGGGGACTTGAGCAGTTCTTC
CASSSRGLEQFF
>TRBV12-3/TRBV12-4|TRBD2|16|few|TRBJ2-3
TGTGCCAGCAGTGAAGTAGCGGGCTCAGGCACAGATACGCAGTATTTT
CASSEVAGSGTDTQYF
>TRBV27|TRBD2|14|NA|TRBJ2-7
TGTGCCAGCAGCACCGGACTAGCGGGCTACGAGCAGTACTTC
CASSTGLAGYEQYF
>TRBV11-2|NA|14|few|TRBJ2-1
TGTGCCAGCAGCTCTGGTAATTCCTACAATGAGCAGTTCTTC
CASSSGNSYNEQFF
>TRBV13|NA|15|few|TRBJ2-1
TGTGCCAGCAGCTTAGGCGGACAGCCCTACAATGAGCAGTTCTTC
CASSLGGQPYNEQFF
>TRBV25-1|NA|11|few|TRBJ2-2
TGTGCCAGCAGTGGGTACGGGGAGCTGTTTTTT
CASSGYGELFF
>TRBV5-6|NA|16|few|TRBJ2-3
TGTGCCAGCAGTCCTTTCGCGGCGTCTACCACAGATACGCAGTATTTT
CASSPFAASTTDTQYF
>TRBV20-1|NA|11|few|TRBJ2-1
TGCAGTGCGTGGACCAGGACTAAGCAGTTCTTC
CSAWTRTKQFF
>TRBV12-3/TRBV12-4|NA|14|NA|TRBJ2-2
TGTGCCAGCAGCCCTCTAGTGACCCCCGGGGAGCTGTTTTTT
CASSPLVTPGELFF